This TCR beta chain was sequenced during a study of T cell clonality in common variable immunodeficiency. Study outcomes and limitations: Repertoire-complication correlations in CVID were limited by patient heterogeneity.

Many counts were recorded for this clone. The antigen remains unidentified. The read is 3 residues too short to cover the CDR3 end, so that end is filled in from the germline J gene. Donors gave about 5 to 8 ml heparinized peripheral whole blood. V lost 5 bases and J lost 2, with 19 bases in between. The CDR3 runs to 17 residues. Germline V gene sequence: CDR1 SGHDN, CDR2 FVKESK. Control and CVID samples contributed equal amounts of genomic DNA. Repertoires were generated with immunoSEQ multiplex PCR, while TCRdb's copy carries only in-frame clones and drops some. In total the sample includes some 45,000 clones, none of them seen once.

The chain has TRBV14 and TRBJ2-1, with a tentative D call TRBD2 (6 bases). Sequenced: peripheral blood mononuclear cells. The clonotype was recovered from a person aged 18 to 70 in good health. CDR3 sequence reads: CASSESVAGIPYNEQFF. CDR3 DNA, as far as it was read: TGTGCCAGCAGCGAAAGTGTCGCGGGGATCCCCTACAATGAG.